A selection of T cell receptor beta chains follows, all from one sample in a study of regulatory T cells in long-lasting Graves disease. MiXCR was run by TCRdb on the multiplex PCR reads, yielding one entry per CDR3 protein. This table holds roughly 400,000 distinct CDR3 sequences, around 23% found once. Sequencing used peripheral blood mononuclear cells (PBMCs), obtained when the disease was refractory, from a patient treated with antithyroid drugs. The receptors were gathered from a female donor with Graves disease. Both conserved end residues are trimmed from each CDR3. The order of the fields is J gene, V gene, D gene, CDR3 protein. The D gene is left open where the match is weak.

j_gene: TRBJ2-3; v_gene: TRBV6-1; d_gene: .; CDR3aa: ASSVGPVDTQY
j_gene: TRBJ2-7; v_gene: TRBV19; d_gene: .; CDR3aa: ASSKRASSYEQY
j_gene: TRBJ1-5; v_gene: TRBV6-1; d_gene: .; CDR3aa: ASRVFGNQPQH
j_gene: TRBJ1-2; v_gene: TRBV6-1; d_gene: TRBD1; CDR3aa: ASSEMGTAYGYT
j_gene: TRBJ2-7; v_gene: TRBV28; d_gene: TRBD2; CDR3aa: ASSFWREGRDEQY
j_gene: TRBJ2-7; v_gene: TRBV27; d_gene: .; CDR3aa: ASSRGGISYEQY
j_gene: TRBJ2-3; v_gene: TRBV27; d_gene: .; CDR3aa: ASSSTQYSTDTQY
j_gene: TRBJ1-4; v_gene: TRBV2; d_gene: .; CDR3aa: ASSQDRRDEKLF
j_gene: TRBJ1-1; v_gene: TRBV11-2; d_gene: TRBD1; CDR3aa: ASSLGYRGMNTEAF
j_gene: TRBJ2-7; v_gene: TRBV12-3/TRBV12-4; d_gene: TRBD2; CDR3aa: ASSLAGGYTFYEQY
j_gene: TRBJ1-2; v_gene: TRBV9; d_gene: .; CDR3aa: ASSVRERGWPYGYT
j_gene: TRBJ2-5; v_gene: TRBV7-9; d_gene: .; CDR3aa: ASSLDWVGETQY
j_gene: TRBJ1-1; v_gene: TRBV28; d_gene: .; CDR3aa: ASSYKQGAGS
j_gene: TRBJ2-6; v_gene: TRBV12-3/TRBV12-4; d_gene: .; CDR3aa: ASSFSGSSGANVLT
j_gene: TRBJ1-5; v_gene: TRBV4-1; d_gene: .; CDR3aa: ASSQVPGRSQPQH
j_gene: TRBJ2-7; v_gene: TRBV30; d_gene: .; CDR3aa: AWSVSEQY
j_gene: TRBJ1-4; v_gene: TRBV7-8; d_gene: .; CDR3aa: ASSPRGRGGGEKLF
j_gene: TRBJ2-2; v_gene: TRBV27; d_gene: .; CDR3aa: ASSLFGNPGELF
j_gene: TRBJ1-1; v_gene: TRBV27; d_gene: .; CDR3aa: ASSLLGGQLNTEAF
j_gene: TRBJ2-5; v_gene: TRBV2; d_gene: .; CDR3aa: ASSEDQGPEETQY
j_gene: TRBJ1-5; v_gene: TRBV2; d_gene: .; CDR3aa: ASSGTGGAGQPQH
j_gene: TRBJ1-1; v_gene: TRBV5-8; d_gene: .; CDR3aa: ASSLELGGAPEAF
j_gene: TRBJ1-1; v_gene: TRBV10-2; d_gene: TRBD1; CDR3aa: ASRDRGHQNTEAF
j_gene: TRBJ1-4; v_gene: TRBV6-1; d_gene: .; CDR3aa: ASSLGRTEEANEKLF
j_gene: TRBJ1-4; v_gene: TRBV20-1; d_gene: TRBD1; CDR3aa: SVSDRESEKLF
j_gene: TRBJ2-5; v_gene: TRBV29-1; d_gene: .; CDR3aa: SVAGVAETQY
j_gene: TRBJ2-2; v_gene: TRBV7-6; d_gene: .; CDR3aa: ASSQREANTGELF
j_gene: TRBJ2-5; v_gene: TRBV10-3; d_gene: .; CDR3aa: AISKQGEGTGETQY
j_gene: TRBJ2-2; v_gene: TRBV15; d_gene: .; CDR3aa: ATSRDRGGELF
j_gene: TRBJ1-2; v_gene: TRBV6-1; d_gene: .; CDR3aa: ASARDPVDGYT
j_gene: TRBJ2-7; v_gene: TRBV20-1; d_gene: TRBD2; CDR3aa: SARVAGGPGEQY
j_gene: TRBJ1-2; v_gene: TRBV6-1; d_gene: .; CDR3aa: ASSRRETYGYT
j_gene: TRBJ2-2; v_gene: TRBV3-1; d_gene: TRBD2; CDR3aa: ANRPSSGLAGDTGELF
j_gene: TRBJ1-2; v_gene: TRBV9; d_gene: .; CDR3aa: ASSQVEGSPGGYT
j_gene: TRBJ2-7; v_gene: TRBV12-3/TRBV12-4; d_gene: .; CDR3aa: ASSLGGRALRYYEQY
j_gene: TRBJ2-5; v_gene: TRBV6-1; d_gene: .; CDR3aa: ASRGTAQETQY
j_gene: TRBJ2-4; v_gene: TRBV28; d_gene: TRBD2; CDR3aa: ASSSTGTSGRSKNIQY